These 18 T cell receptor beta chains were sequenced from one sample in a study of vaccination effects on CD4 cells after COVID-19. Culturing for about ten days preceded CD4+ T cell isolation. Their antigens are not known. The table came from immunoSEQ multiplex PCR; TCRdb's copy has only in-frame clones and leaves some out. The top ten hold roughly 1.9% of the sample, which has tens of thousands of clones, approximately 77% seen once. Sequenced material: CD4+ T cells from PBMCs cultured without peptide, taken before COVID-19 vaccination. The receptors derive from a human donor who received a COVID-19 vaccine.

This clone was observed a handful of times. The chain uses TRBV3-1 (or the pseudogene TRBV3-2) and TRBJ2-5; 9 bases fit TRBD1. The CDR3 covers 14 residues. The V segment lost 5 bases and the J segment 4 bases; nucleotides outside the gene matches: 5. Germline CDR1 and CDR2: LGHDT and YNNKEL (reference sequence). The CDR3 here is CASSANRGRETQYF. CDR3 DNA sequence: TGTGCCAGCAGCGCCAACAGGGGGCGAGAGACCCAGTACTTC.

V gene TRBV6-1 combines with J gene TRBJ2-7; no reliable D call. The germline V and J ends were trimmed by 1 base and 4 bases, with 14 bases remaining between them. Germline lookup yields CDR1 MNHNS and CDR2 SASEGT. The CDR3 is 15 amino acids. The DNA of the CDR3 is TGTGCCAGCAGTGAAGGGGGATCGGACCTTTACGAGCAGTACGTC. It encodes CASSEGGSDLYEQYV.

In DNA form, the CDR3 reads TGTGCCAGCAGGGCCGGCGGGAGTGGTAATCAGCCCCAGCATTTT. Its translation is CASRAGGSGNQPQHF. The J gene is TRBJ1-5, the V gene TRBV6-6; D is ambiguous. Deletions cut 6 bases from V and 4 bases from J, with 16 bases between. Germline V gene sequence: CDR1 MNHNY, CDR2 SVGAGI (reference sequence). The CDR3 is made up of 15 amino acids.

The CDR3 region is CASTTGTEDQPQHF. In DNA, the CDR3 is TGTGCCAGCACCACCGGGACAGAAGATCAGCCCCAGCATTTT. V gene TRBV5-5 combines with J gene TRBJ1-5; TRBD1 matches 7 bases. Unmatched junction bases numbered 8, after V lost 6 bases and J lost 5 bases. CDR1 is SGHKS and CDR2 is YYEKEE in the germline V gene (reference sequence). The CDR3 runs to 14 residues.

Remarks on this clone: Other DNA sequences from this sample encode an identical CDR3 as well. As DNA, the CDR3 is TGTGCCAGCAGCCTAGACAGGGACAATCAGCCCCAGCATTTT. It specifies CASSLDRDNQPQHF. The chain uses TRBV7-8 and TRBJ1-5, with 7 bases matching TRBD1. CDR1 is SGHVS, CDR2 FQNEAQ, per germline. The CDR3 has 14 amino acids. The V gene end was trimmed by 5 bases and the J gene end by 3 bases; junction bases not matched to a gene: 4.

The chain joins TRBV27 to TRBJ2-3; TRBD2 aligns across 9 bases. The ends lost 6 bases at V and 2 bases at J; junction bases unmatched: 9. The germline gives CDR1 MNHEY, CDR2 SMNVEV (reference sequence). The CDR3 covers 16 residues. The CDR3 protein is CASSPWLAGPTDTQYF. In nucleotides, the CDR3 is TGTGCCAGCAGCCCATGGCTAGCGGGGCCCACAGATACGCAGTATTTT.

The chain links TRBV2 to TRBJ2-2, with D possibly TRBD2 on 6 matching bases. Trimming pared 4 bases from V and 4 bases from J, leaving 13 bases between. CDR1 and CDR2 (germline): SNHLY, FYNNEI. This CDR3 region has 15 residues. The CDR3 region has the DNA TGTGCCAGCAGTGGTAGGACTACCAGCACCGGGGAGCTGTTTTTT. It encodes CASSGRTTSTGELFF. The full variable domain, with the rest looked up from reference TRBV2 and TRBJ2-2, is EPEVTQTPSHQVTQMGQEVILRCVPISNHLYFYWYRQILGQKVEFLVSFYNNEISEKSEIFDDQFSVERPDGSNFTLKIRSTKLEDSAMYFCASSGRTTSTGELFFGEGSRLTVL.

The chain carries TRBV6-5 and TRBJ1-2; no firm D call. Germline V lookup: CDR1 MNHEY, CDR2 SVGAGI. The V end was cut by 4 bases, the J end by 4 bases, with 7 bases between. The CDR3 consists of 12 residues. CDR3 amino acids: CASSSPSYGYTF. CDR3 DNA sequence: TGTGCCAGCAGTTCCCCGTCCTATGGCTACACCTTC.

This chain uses TRBV7-2 with TRBJ2-1; 9 bases match TRBD1. The CDR3 totals 16 residues. Looked up from germline, CDR1 is SGHTA and CDR2 is FQGNSA. V gave up 3 bases and J gave up 1 base; unmatched junction bases: 4. This CDR3 reads CASSFTGQGSYNEQFF. CDR3 bases: TGTGCCAGCAGCTTCACCGGACAGGGGTCCTACAATGAGCAGTTCTTC.

J is TRBJ2-3 and V is TRBV5-8; D remains unclear. Germline CDR1 SGHTS, CDR2 YDEGEE. V lost 7 bases, J lost 0 bases, and 9 bases lay in between. There are 13 residues in the CDR3. CDR3: CASPTTSTDTQYF. CDR3 nucleotide sequence: TGTGCCAGCCCCACGACTAGCACAGATACGCAGTATTTT.

This chain connects TRBV3-1 (or the pseudogene TRBV3-2) to TRBJ2-5, with D perhaps TRBD2 (5 bases). Trimming took 3 bases from V and 4 from J, leaving 15 bases between them. The CDR3 consists of 15 residues. The germline gives CDR1 LGHDT, CDR2 YNNKEL (reference sequence). The CDR3 nucleotides are TGTGCCAGCAGCCACCTGGGAGTGCCCAGAGAGACCCAGTACTTC. Protein: CASSHLGVPRETQYF.

V and J are TRBV6-2 or TRBV6-3 and TRBJ1-4; 9 positions match TRBD1. The germline gives CDR1 MNHEY, CDR2 SVGEGT. This CDR3 has 15 residues. Losses at the gene ends were 5 bases for V and 5 bases for J; bases not matched to a gene: 6. The CDR3 sequence: CASSLAGTGNEKLFF. The CDR3 region has the DNA TGTGCCAGCAGTCTTGCCGGGACAGGGAATGAAAAACTGTTTTTT.

This chain connects TRBV2 to TRBJ2-5; possibly TRBD1 or TRBD2 for D (5 bases each). The germline CDR1 and CDR2 sequences are SNHLY and FYNNEI. Trimming pared 6 bases from V and 1 base from J, leaving 12 bases between. This CDR3 is built from 14 residues. The CDR3 is CASSRMGTQETQYF. CDR3 nucleotides: TGTGCCAGCAGCCGCATGGGGACCCAAGAGACCCAGTACTTC.

The chain has TRBV11-2 and TRBJ2-5; 8 nucleotides agree with TRBD2. Trimming took 5 bases from V and 5 from J; bases not matched to a gene: 10. CDR3 length equals 15 residues. CDR1 and CDR2 from the germline V gene are SGHAT and FQNNGV. The CDR3 region has the DNA TGTGCCAGCAGCCGAATTCGAACGGGGGGGGAGACCCAGTACTTC. Amino acid sequence: CASSRIRTGGETQYF.

The chain uses TRBV18 and TRBJ2-1; TRBD2 agrees at 9 bases. Germline V CDR1 and CDR2: KGHSH, LQKENI. With 5 bases clipped from V and 3 bases from J, the junction kept 2 bases outside the gene matches. There are 14 residues in the CDR3. The CDR3 region is CASSSTSGYNEQFF. The CDR3 bases are TGTGCCAGCTCATCGACTAGCGGCTACAATGAGCAGTTCTTC.

V gene TRBV28 combines with J gene TRBJ1-3; D remains ambiguous. V was trimmed by 2 bases and J by 1 base, leaving 6 bases between them. Germline lookup yields CDR1 MDHEN and CDR2 SYDVKM. The CDR3 is made up of 14 amino acids. The CDR3 spells CASSLRQSGNTIYF. The CDR3 DNA is TGTGCCAGCAGTTTAAGGCAGTCTGGAAACACCATATATTTT. Full variable domain (missing parts from reference TRBV28 and TRBJ1-3): DVKVTQSSRYLVKRTGEKVFLECVQDMDHENMFWYRQDPGLGLRLIYFSYDVKMKEKGDIPEGYSVSREKKERFSLILESASTNQTSMYLCASSLRQSGNTIYFGEGSWLTVV.

The chain recombines TRBV6-1 with TRBJ2-7, with D possibly matching TRBD2 (7 bases). Between the trimmed V and J ends, which lost 3 bases and 0 bases, there was a span of 12 bases. Germline lookup yields CDR1 MNHNS and CDR2 SASEGT. The CDR3 loop spans 15 amino acids. CDR3: CASSDSGGSSYEQYV. In DNA form, the CDR3 reads TGTGCCAGCAGTGATTCGGGGGGCAGCTCCTACGAGCAGTACGTC.

The rearrangement links TRBV15 to TRBJ2-7; D may be TRBD2 (6 bases). Germline values: CDR1 LNHNV, CDR2 YYDKDF (reference sequence). The CDR3 is 15 amino acids. Trimming removed 0 bases at V and 5 bases at J, with 14 bases between. CDR3 residues: CATSRDGRREDEQYV. DNA for the CDR3: TGTGCCACCAGCAGAGATGGGCGCAGGGAGGACGAGCAGTACGTC.